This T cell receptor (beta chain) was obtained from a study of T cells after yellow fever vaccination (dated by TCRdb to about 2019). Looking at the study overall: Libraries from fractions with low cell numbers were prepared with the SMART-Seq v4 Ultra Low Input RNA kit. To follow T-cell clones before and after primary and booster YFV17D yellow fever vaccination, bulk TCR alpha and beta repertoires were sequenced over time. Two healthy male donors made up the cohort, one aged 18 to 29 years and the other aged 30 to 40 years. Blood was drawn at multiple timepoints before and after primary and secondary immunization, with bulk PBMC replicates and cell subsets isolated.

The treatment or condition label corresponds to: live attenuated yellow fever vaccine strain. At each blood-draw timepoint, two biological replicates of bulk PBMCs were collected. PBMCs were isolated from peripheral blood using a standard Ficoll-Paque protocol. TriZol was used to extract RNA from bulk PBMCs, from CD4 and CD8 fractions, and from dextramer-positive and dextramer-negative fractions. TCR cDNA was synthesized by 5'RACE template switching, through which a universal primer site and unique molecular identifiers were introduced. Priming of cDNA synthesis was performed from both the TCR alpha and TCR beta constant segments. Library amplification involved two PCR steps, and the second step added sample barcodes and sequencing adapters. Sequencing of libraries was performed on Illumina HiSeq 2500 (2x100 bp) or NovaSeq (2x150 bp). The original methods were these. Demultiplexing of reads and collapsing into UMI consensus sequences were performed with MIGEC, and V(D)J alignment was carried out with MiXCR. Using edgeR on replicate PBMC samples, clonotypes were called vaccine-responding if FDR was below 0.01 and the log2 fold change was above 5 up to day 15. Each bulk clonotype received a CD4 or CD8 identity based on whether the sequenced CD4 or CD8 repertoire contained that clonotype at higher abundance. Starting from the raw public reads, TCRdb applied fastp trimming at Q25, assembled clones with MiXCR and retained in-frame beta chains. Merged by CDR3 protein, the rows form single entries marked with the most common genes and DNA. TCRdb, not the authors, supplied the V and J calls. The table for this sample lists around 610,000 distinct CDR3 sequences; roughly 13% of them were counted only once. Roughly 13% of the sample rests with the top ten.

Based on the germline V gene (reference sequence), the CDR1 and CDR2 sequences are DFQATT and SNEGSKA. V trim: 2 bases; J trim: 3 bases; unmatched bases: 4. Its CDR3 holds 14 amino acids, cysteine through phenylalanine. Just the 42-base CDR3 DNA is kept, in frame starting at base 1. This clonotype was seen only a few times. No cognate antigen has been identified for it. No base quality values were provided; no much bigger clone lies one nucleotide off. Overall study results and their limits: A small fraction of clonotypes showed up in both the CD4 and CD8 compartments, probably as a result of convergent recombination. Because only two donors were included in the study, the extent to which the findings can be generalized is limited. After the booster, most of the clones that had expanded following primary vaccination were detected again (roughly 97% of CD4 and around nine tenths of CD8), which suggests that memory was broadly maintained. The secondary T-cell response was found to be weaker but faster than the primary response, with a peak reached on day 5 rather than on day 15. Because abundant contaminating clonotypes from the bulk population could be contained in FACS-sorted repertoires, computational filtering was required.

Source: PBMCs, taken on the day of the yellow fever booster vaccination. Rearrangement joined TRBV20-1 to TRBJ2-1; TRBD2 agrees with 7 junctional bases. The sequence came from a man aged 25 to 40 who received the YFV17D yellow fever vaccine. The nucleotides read TGCAGTGCTAGACGGCTAGCGGACTACAATGAGCAGTTCTTC. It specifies CSARRLADYNEQFF.